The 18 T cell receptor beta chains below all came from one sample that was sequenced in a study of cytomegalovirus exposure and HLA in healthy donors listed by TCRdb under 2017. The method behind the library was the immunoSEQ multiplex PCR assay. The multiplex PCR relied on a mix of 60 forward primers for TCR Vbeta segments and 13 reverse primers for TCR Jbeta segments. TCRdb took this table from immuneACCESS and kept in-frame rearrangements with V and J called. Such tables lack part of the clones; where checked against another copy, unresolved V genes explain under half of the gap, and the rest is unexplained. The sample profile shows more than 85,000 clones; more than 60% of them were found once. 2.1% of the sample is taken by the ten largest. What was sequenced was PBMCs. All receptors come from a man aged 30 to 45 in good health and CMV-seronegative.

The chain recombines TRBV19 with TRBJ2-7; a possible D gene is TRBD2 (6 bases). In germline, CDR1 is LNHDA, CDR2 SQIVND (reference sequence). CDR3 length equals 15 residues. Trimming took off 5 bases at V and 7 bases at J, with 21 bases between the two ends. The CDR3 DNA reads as TGTGCCAGTAGTGCACGGGGGTTGGAGTCGAGTGAGCAGTACTTC. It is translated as CASSARGLESSEQYF.

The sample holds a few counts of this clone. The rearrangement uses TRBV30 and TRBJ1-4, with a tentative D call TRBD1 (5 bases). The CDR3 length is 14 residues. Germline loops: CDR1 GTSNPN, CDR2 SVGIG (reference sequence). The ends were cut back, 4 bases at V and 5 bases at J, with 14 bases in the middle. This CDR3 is CAWTRGQKNEKLFF. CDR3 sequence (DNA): TGTGCCTGGACCCGAGGACAAAAGAATGAAAAACTGTTTTTT.

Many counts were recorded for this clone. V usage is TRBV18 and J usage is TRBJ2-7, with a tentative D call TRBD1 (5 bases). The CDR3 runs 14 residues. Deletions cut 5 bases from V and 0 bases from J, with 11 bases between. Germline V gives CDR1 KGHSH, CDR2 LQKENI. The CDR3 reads CASSVGQASYEQYF. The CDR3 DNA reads TGTGCCAGCTCAGTGGGGCAGGCCTCCTACGAGCAGTACTTC.

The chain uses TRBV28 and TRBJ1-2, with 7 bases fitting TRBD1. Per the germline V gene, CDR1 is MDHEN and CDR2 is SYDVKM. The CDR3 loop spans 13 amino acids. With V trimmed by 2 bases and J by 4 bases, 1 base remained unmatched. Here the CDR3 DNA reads TGTGCCAGCAGTTTAAACAGGGGCTATGGCTACACCTTC. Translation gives CASSLNRGYGYTF.

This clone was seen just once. In DNA, the CDR3 is TGTGCCAGCAGCTTTCACAGGGATGTCGGTGAAGCTTTCTTT. This sequence encodes CASSFHRDVGEAFF. The rearrangement uses TRBV7-2 and TRBJ1-1; D perhaps matches TRBD1 (6 bases). This CDR3 comprises 14 residues. Trimming removed 3 bases from V and 7 bases from J, with 15 bases in between. Germline V gene sequence: CDR1 SGHTA, CDR2 FQGNSA.

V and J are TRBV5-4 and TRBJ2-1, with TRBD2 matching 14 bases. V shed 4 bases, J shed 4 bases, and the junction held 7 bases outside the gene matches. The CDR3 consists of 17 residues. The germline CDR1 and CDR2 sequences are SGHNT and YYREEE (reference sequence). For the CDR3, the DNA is TGTGCCAGCAGCCCAGGGACTAGCGGGAGCCCTTACAATGAGCAGTTCTTC. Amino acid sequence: CASSPGTSGSPYNEQFF. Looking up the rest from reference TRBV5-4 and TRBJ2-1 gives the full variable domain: ETGVTQSPTHLIKTRGQQVTLRCSSQSGHNTVSWYQQALGQGPQFIFQYYREEENGRGNFPPRFSGLQFPNYSSELNVNALELDDSALYLCASSPGTSGSPYNEQFFGPGTRLTVL.

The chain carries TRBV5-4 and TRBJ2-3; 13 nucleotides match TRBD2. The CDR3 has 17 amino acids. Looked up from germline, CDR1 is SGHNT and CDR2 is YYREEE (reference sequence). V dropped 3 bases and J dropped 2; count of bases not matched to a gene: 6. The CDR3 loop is CASSSGLAGAPTDTQYF. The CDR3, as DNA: TGTGCCAGCAGCTCCGGACTAGCGGGAGCTCCCACAGATACGCAGTATTTT. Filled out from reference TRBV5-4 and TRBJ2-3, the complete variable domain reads ETGVTQSPTHLIKTRGQQVTLRCSSQSGHNTVSWYQQALGQGPQFIFQYYREEENGRGNFPPRFSGLQFPNYSSELNVNALELDDSALYLCASSSGLAGAPTDTQYFGPGTRLTVL.

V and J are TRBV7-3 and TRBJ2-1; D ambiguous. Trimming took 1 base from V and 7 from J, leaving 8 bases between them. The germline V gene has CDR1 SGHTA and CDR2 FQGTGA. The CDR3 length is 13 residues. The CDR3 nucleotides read TGTGCCAGCAGCTTAAACGGTCCGAATGAGCAGTTCTTC. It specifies CASSLNGPNEQFF.

This CDR3 is CSAVDRNTEAFF. Here the CDR3 DNA reads TGCAGCGCTGTCGACAGAAACACTGAAGCTTTCTTT. This chain links TRBV29-1 with TRBJ1-1; a possible D gene is TRBD1 (5 bases). The length of the CDR3 is 12 residues. From germline, CDR1 is SQVTM and CDR2 ANQGSEA. The V end lost 7 bases, the J end lost 2 bases, and 11 bases lay between the germline ends.

CDR3 DNA sequence: TGTGCCAGCAGCGCCAATCCAAAGACTTTCCGGTACGAGCAGTACTTC. This translates into CASSANPKTFRYEQYF. The chain uses TRBV9 and TRBJ2-7; no firm D call. V lost 3 bases to trimming and J lost 4 bases, with 20 bases between them. The CDR3 runs to 16 residues. Germline CDR1 reads SGDLS; CDR2 reads YYNGEE.

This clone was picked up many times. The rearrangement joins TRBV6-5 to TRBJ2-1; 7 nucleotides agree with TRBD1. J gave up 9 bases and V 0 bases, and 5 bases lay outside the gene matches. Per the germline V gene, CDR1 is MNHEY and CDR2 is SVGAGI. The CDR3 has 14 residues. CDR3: CASSYSGQVGEQFF. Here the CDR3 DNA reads TGTGCCAGCAGTTACTCAGGACAGGTTGGTGAGCAGTTCTTC.

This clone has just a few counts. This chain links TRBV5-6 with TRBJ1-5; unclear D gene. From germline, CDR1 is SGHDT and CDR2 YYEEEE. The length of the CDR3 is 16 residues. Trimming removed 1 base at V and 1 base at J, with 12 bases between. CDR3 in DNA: TGTGCCAGCAGCTTGTTCACACCGAACAGCAATCAGCCCCAGCATTTT. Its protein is CASSLFTPNSNQPQHF.

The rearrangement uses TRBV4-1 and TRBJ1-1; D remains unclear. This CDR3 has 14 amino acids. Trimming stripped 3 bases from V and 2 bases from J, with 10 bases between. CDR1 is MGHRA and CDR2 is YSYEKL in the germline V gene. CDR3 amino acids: CASSHSQSNTEAFF. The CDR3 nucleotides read TGCGCCAGCAGCCATTCACAGTCTAACACTGAAGCTTTCTTT.

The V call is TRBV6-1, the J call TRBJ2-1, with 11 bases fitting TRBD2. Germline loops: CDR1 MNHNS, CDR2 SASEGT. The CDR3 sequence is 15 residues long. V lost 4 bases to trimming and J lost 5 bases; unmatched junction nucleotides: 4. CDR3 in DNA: TGTGCCAGCAGTGTCCTAGCGGGGGGAAACAATGAGCAGTTCTTC. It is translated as CASSVLAGGNNEQFF.

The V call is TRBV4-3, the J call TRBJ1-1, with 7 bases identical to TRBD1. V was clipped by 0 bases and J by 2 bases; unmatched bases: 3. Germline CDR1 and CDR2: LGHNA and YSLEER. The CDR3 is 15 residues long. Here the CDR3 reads CASSQEAGGNTEAFF. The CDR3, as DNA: TGCGCCAGCAGCCAAGAGGCAGGGGGAAACACTGAAGCTTTCTTT.

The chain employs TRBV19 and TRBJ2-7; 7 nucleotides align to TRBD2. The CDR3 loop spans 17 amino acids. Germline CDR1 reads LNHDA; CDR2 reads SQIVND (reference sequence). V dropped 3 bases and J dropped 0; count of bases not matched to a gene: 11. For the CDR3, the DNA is TGTGCCAGTAGTATTTACGAACCAGCGGGAAACTCCTACGAGCAGTACTTC. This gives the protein CASSIYEPAGNSYEQYF.

The CDR3 sequence is CASSISSADTEAFF. The CDR3 nucleotides are TGTGCCAGTAGTATTTCGTCAGCGGACACTGAAGCTTTCTTT. The chain couples TRBV19 to TRBJ1-1; D not resolved. V was trimmed by 3 bases and J by 3 bases, leaving 11 bases between them. Per germline, CDR1 LNHDA and CDR2 SQIVND (reference sequence). The CDR3 length is 14 residues.

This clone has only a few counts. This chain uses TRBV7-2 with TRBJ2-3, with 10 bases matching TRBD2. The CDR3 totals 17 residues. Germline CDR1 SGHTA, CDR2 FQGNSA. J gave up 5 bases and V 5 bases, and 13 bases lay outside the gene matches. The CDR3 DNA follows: TGTGCCAGCAGCCCGAGCCCAATAGCGGGAGGTGTAGATACGCAGTATTTT. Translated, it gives CASSPSPIAGGVDTQYF.